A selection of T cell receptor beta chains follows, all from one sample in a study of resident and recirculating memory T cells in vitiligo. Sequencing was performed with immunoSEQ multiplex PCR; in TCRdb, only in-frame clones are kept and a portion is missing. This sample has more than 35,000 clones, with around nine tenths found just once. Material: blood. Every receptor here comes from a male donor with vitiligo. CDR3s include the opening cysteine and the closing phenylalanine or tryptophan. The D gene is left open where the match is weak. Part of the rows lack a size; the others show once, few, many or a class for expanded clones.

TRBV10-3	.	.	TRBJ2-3	CAISDPPRTDTQYF	TGTGCCATCAGTGATCCCCCGCGCACGGATACGCAGTATTTT
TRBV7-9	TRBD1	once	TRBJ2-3	CASSLGQPDTQYF	TGTGCCAGCAGCTTGGGACAGCCAGATACGCAGTATTTT
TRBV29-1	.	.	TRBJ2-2	CSVGGVAGLGTGELFF	TGCAGCGTTGGGGGGGTTGCGGGGTTGGGCACCGGGGAGCTGTTTTTT
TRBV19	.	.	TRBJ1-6	CASSTGFSPLHF	TGTGCCAGTAGTACAGGGTTTTCACCCCTCCACTTT
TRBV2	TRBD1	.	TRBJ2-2	CASRPGQKFTGELFF	TGTGCCAGCAGGCCGGGACAGAAGTTCACCGGGGAGCTGTTTTTT
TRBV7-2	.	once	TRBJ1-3	CASSLKSSGNTIYF	TGTGCCAGCAGCCTAAAAAGCTCTGGAAACACCATATATTTT
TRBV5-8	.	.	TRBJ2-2	CASSLIGGVGELFF	TGTGCCAGCAGCTTAATCGGGGGTGTCGGGGAGCTGTTTTTT
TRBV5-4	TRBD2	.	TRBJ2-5	CASSPTTSGETQYF	TGTGCCAGCAGCCCTACGACTAGCGGAGAGACCCAGTACTTC
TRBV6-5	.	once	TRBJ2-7	CASSSHRGTYEQYF	TGTGCCAGCAGTTCACATCGGGGAACGTACGAGCAGTACTTC
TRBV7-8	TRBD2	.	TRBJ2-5	CASSLVPLSGAQETQYF	TGTGCCAGCAGCTTAGTTCCCCTTAGCGGGGCACAAGAGACCCAGTACTTC
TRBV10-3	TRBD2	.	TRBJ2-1	CAISESTSGGNEQFF	TGTGCCATCAGTGAGTCGACTAGCGGGGGGAATGAGCAGTTCTTC
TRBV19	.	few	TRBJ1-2	CASRVWAQKTAGYTF	TGTGCCAGTAGGGTCTGGGCCCAGAAAACGGCTGGCTACACCTTC
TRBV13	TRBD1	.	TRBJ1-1	CASKLRDRNTEAFF	TGTGCCAGCAAACTCCGGGACAGAAACACTGAAGCTTTCTTT